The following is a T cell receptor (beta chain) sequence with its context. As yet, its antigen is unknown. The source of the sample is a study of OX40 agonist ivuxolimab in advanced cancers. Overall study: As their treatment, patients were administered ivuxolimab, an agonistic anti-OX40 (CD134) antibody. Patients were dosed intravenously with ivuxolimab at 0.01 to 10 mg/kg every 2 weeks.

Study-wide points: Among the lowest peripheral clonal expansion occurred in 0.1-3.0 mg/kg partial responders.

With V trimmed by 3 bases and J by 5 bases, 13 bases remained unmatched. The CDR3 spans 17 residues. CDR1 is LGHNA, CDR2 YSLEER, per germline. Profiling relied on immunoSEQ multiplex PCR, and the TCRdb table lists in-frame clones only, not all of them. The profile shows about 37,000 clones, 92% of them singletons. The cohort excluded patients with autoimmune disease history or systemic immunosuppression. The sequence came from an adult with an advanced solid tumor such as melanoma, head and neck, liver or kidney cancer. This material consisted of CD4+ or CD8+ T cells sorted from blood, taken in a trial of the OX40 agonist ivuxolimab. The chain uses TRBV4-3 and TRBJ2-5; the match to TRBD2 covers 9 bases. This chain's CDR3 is CASSQDGEIAGVETQYF. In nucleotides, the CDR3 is TGCGCCAGCAGCCAGGACGGAGAGATAGCGGGAGTTGAGACCCAGTACTTC.